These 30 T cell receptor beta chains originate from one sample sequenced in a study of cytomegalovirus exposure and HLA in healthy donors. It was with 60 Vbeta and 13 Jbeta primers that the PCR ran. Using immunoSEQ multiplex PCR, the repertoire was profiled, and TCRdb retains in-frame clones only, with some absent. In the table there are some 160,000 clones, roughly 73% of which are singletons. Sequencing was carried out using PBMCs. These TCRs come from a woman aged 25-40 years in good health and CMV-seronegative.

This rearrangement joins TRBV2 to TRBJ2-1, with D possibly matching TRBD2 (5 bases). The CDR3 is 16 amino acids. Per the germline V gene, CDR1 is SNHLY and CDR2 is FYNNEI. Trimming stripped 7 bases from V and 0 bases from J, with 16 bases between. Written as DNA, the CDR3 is TGTGCCAGCACCCTGGACTCCTGGAGCTCCTACAATGAGCAGTTCTTC. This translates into CASTLDSWSSYNEQFF.

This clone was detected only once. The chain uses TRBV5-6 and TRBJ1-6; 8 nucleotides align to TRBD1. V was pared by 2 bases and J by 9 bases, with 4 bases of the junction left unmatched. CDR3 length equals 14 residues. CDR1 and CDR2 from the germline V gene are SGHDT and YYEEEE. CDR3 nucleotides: TGTGCCAGCAGCTTCCAGGGGGCGAGTTCACCCCTCCACTTT. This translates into CASSFQGASSPLHF.

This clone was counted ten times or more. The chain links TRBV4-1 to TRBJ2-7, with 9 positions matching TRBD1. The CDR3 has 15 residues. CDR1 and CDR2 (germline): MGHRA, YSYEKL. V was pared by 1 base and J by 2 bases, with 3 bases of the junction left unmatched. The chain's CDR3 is CASSQVGTGPYEQYF. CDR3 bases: TGCGCCAGCAGCCAAGTCGGGACAGGGCCCTACGAGCAGTACTTC.

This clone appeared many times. CDR3 protein: CASSGGQAYNSPLHF. CDR3 DNA: TGTGCCAGCAGTGGAGGACAGGCCTATAATTCACCCCTCCACTTT. The V call is TRBV6-1, the J call TRBJ1-6, with 7 bases lining up with TRBD1. CDR1 and CDR2 from the germline V gene are MNHNS and SASEGT. The CDR3 is made up of 15 amino acids. The junction had 2 bases not matched to a gene; V was cut back by 4 bases and J by 2 bases.

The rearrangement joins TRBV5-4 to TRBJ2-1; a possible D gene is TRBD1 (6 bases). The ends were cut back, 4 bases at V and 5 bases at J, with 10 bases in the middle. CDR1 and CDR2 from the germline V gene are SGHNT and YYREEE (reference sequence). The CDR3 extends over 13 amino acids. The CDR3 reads CASSMDRNNEQFF. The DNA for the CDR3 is TGTGCCAGCAGCATGGACAGAAACAATGAGCAGTTCTTC.

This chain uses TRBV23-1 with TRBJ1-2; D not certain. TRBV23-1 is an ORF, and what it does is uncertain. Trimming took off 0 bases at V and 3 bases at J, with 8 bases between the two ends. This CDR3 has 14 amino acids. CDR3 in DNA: TGCGCCAGCAGTCAATCGCACAGCTACTATGGCTACACCTTC. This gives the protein CASSQSHSYYGYTF.

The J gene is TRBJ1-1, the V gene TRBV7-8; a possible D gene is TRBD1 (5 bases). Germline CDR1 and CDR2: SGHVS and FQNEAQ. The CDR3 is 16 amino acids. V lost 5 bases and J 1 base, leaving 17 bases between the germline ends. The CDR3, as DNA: TGTGCCAGCAGCCCCTATGAGACAGTGCGGAACACTGAAGCTTTCTTT. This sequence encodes CASSPYETVRNTEAFF.

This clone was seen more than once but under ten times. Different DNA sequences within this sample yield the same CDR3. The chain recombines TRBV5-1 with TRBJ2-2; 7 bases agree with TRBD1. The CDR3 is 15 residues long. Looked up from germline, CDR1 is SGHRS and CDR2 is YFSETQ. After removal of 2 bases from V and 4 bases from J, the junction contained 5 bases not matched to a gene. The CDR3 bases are TGCGCCAGCAGCTTCGAGGGGGCCCGCACCGGGGAGCTGTTTTTT. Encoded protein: CASSFEGARTGELFF.

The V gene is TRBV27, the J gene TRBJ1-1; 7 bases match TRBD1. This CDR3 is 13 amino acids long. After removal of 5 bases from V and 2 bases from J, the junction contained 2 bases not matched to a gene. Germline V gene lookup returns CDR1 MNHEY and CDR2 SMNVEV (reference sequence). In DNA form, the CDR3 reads TGTGCCAGCAGTACAGGGGTTAACACTGAAGCTTTCTTT. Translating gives CASSTGVNTEAFF.

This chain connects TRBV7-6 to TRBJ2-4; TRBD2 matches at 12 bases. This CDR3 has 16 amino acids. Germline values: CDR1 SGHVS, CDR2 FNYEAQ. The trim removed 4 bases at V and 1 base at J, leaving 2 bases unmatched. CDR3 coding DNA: TGTGCCAGCAGCTCCCTAGCGGGGGGGGCCAAAAACATTCAGTACTTC. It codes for CASSSLAGGAKNIQYF.

As DNA, the CDR3 is TGTGCCATCAGTGATTCCGGACAGGGGGTTGGCTACACCTTC. Its translation is CAISDSGQGVGYTF. J is TRBJ1-2 and V is TRBV10-3; 10 bases match TRBD1. The CDR3 sequence is 14 residues long. CDR1 and CDR2 from the germline V gene are ENHRY and SYGVKD. The ends lost 3 bases at V and 7 bases at J; junction bases unmatched: 5.

The CDR3 DNA is TGTGCCAGCAGCCCCACATACGGGGGTAGGGCCAATCAGCCCCAGCATTTT. Translated: CASSPTYGGRANQPQHF. V usage is TRBV14 and J usage is TRBJ1-5; D is possibly TRBD1 (5 bases). Germline V gives CDR1 SGHDN, CDR2 FVKESK. V was clipped by 4 bases and J by 3 bases, with 19 bases between them. The CDR3 length is 17 residues. Full variable domain (missing parts from reference TRBV14 and TRBJ1-5): EAGVTQFPSHSVIEKGQTVTLRCDPISGHDNLYWYRRVMGKEIKFLLHFVKESKQDESGMPNNRFLAERTGGTYSTLKVQPAELEDSGVYFCASSPTYGGRANQPQHFGDGTRLSIL.

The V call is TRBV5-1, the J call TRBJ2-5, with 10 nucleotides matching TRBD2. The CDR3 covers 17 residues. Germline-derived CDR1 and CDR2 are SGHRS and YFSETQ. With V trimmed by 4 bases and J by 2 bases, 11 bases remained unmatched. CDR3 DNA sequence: TGCGCCAGCAGCCCCGGGGCGGCTAGCGGGGGTCAAGAGACCCAGTACTTC. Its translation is CASSPGAASGGQETQYF.

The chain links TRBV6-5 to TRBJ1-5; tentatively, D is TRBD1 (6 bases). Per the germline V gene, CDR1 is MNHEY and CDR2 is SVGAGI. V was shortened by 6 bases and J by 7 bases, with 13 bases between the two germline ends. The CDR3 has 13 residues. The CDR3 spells CASSLDRVQPQHF. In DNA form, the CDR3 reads TGTGCCAGCAGCTTGGACAGAGTGCAGCCCCAGCATTTT.

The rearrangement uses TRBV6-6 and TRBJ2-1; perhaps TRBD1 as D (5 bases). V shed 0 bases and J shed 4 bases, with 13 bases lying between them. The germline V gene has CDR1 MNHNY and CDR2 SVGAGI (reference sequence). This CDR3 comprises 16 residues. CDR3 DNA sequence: TGTGCCAGCAGTTACTCGATTAGCAGGGAATACAATGAGCAGTTCTTC. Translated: CASSYSISREYNEQFF.

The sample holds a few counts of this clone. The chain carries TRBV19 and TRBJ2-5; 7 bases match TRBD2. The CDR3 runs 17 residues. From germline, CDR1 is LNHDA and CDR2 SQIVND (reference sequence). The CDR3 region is CASAGWALGSSQETQYF. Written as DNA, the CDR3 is TGTGCTTCAGCGGGGTGGGCTCTTGGGTCGTCCCAAGAGACCCAGTACTTC.

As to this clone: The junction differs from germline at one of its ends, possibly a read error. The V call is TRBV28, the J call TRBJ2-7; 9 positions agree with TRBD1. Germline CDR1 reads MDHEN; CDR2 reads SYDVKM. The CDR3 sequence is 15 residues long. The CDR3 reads CASSFSGTGRNEQYF. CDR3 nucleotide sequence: TGTGCCAGCAGTTTCTCCGGGACAGGGCGCAACGAACAGTACTTC.

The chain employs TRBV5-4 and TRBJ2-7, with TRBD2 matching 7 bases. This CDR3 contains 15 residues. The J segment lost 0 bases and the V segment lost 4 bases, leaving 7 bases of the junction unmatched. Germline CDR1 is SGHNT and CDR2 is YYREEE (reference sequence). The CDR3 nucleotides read TGTGCCAGCAGCCGTACTAGCGACATCTCCTACGAGCAGTACTTC. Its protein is CASSRTSDISYEQYF.

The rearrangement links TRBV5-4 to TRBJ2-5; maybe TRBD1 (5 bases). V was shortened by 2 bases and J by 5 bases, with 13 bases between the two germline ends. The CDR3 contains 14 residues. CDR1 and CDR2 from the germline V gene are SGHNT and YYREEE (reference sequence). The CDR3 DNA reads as TGTGCCAGCAGCTTAAATCGCAGGGTGGAGACCCAGTACTTC. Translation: CASSLNRRVETQYF.

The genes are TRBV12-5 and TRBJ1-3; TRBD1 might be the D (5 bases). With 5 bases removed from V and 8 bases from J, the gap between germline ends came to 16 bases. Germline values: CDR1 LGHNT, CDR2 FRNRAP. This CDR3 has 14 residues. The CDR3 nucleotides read TGTGCTAGTGGTCCCTCGGGTTTAGGGGACACCATATATTTT. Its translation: CASGPSGLGDTIYF.

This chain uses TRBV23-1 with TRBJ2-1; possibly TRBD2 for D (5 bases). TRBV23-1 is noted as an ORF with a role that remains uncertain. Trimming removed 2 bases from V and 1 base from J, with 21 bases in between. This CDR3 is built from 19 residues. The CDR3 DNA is TGCGCCAGCAGTCAAGGGGTGGGTGCACGTGGGGAGTCCTACAATGAGCAGTTCTTC. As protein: CASSQGVGARGESYNEQFF.

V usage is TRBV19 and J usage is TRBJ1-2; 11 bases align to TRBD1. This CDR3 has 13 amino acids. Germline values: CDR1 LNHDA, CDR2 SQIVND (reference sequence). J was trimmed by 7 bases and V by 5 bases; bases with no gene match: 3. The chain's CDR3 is CASSPDRGLGYTF. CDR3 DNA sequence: TGTGCCAGTAGTCCGGACAGGGGGCTTGGCTACACCTTC.

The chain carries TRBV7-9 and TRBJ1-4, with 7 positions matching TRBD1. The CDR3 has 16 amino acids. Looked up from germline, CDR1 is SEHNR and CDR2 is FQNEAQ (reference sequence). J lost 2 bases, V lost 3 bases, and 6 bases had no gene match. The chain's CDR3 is CASSLEGAGTNEKLFF. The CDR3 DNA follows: TGTGCCAGCAGCTTGGAGGGGGCTGGCACTAATGAAAAACTGTTTTTT.

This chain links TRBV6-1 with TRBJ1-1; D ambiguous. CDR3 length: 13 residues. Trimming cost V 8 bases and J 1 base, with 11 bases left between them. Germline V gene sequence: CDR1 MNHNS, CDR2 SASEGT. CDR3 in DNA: TGTGCCAGCCATCTAGGGAGGAACACTGAAGCTTTCTTT. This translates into CASHLGRNTEAFF.

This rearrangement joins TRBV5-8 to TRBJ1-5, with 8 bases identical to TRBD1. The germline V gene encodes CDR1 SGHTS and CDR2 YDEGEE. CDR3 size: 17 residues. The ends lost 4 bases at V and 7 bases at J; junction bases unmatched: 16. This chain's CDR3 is CASSPQSSTDRGQPQHF. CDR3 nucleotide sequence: TGTGCCAGCAGCCCCCAAAGTAGTACAGACAGGGGCCAGCCCCAGCATTTT.

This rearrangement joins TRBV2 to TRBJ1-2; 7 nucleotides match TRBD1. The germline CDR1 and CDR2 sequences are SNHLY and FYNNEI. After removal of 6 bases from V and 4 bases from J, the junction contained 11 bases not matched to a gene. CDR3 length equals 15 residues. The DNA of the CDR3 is TGTGCCAGCAGCACCACTATTGGGACAGTCTATGGCTACACCTTC. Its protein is CASSTTIGTVYGYTF.

CDR3 coding DNA: TGTGCCAGCAGCTTTAAGACGGGGTACTACAATGAGCAGTTCTTC. As protein: CASSFKTGYYNEQFF. The chain links TRBV7-2 to TRBJ2-1; TRBD2 is a possible D gene (5 bases). The length of the CDR3 is 15 residues. The V end lost 3 bases, the J end lost 3 bases, and 12 bases lay between the germline ends. Germline V gene sequence: CDR1 SGHTA, CDR2 FQGNSA.

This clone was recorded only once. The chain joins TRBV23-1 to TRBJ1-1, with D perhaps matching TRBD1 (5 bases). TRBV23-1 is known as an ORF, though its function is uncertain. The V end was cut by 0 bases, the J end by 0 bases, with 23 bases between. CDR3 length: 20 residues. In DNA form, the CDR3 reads TGCGCCAGCAGTCAATCGCAGGGCGCGAGAGGTCCGCCCATGAACACTGAAGCTTTCTTT. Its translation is CASSQSQGARGPPMNTEAFF.

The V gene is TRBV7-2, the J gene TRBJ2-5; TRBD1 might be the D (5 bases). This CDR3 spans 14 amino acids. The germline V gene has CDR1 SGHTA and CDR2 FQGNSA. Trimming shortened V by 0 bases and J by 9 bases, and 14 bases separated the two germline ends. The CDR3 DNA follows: TGTGCCAGCAGCTTAGCAGAAGGGTCCAGGGCCCAGTACTTC. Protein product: CASSLAEGSRAQYF.

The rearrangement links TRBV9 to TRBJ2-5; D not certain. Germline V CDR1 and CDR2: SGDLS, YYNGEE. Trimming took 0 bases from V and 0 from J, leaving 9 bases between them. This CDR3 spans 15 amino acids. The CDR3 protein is CASSVDPDYQETQYF. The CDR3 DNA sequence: TGTGCCAGCAGCGTAGACCCCGACTACCAAGAGACCCAGTACTTC.